The entry that follows covers one T cell receptor beta chain sequence. The data are from a study of blood T cell repertoires in COVID-19. Study-wide context: The samples span acute and convalescent COVID-19 from the United States, Italy and Spain.

Generated by immunoSEQ multiplex PCR, the TCRdb table keeps only in-frame clones and is missing some. The sample carries 75,000 to 95,000 clones, around 83% recorded once. This CDR3 comprises 13 residues. With V trimmed by 8 bases and J by 0 bases, 6 bases remained unmatched. CDR1 GTSNPN and CDR2 SVGIG come from the germline V gene (reference sequence). V usage is TRBV30 and J usage is TRBJ1-1, with 7 bases fitting TRBD1. This sequence originates from a human donor in a cohort sampled during active COVID-19. The specimen sequenced was peripheral blood. The CDR3: CAGHRGMNTEAFF. The CDR3 DNA follows: TGTGCCGGCCACAGGGGAATGAACACTGAAGCTTTCTTT. The whole variable domain, filled in from reference TRBV30 and TRBJ1-1, reads SQTIHQWPATLVQPVGSPLSLECTVEGTSNPNLYWYRQAAGRGLQLLFYSVGIGQISSEVPQNLSASRPQDRQFILSSKKLLLSDSGFYLCAGHRGMNTEAFFGQGTRLTVV.